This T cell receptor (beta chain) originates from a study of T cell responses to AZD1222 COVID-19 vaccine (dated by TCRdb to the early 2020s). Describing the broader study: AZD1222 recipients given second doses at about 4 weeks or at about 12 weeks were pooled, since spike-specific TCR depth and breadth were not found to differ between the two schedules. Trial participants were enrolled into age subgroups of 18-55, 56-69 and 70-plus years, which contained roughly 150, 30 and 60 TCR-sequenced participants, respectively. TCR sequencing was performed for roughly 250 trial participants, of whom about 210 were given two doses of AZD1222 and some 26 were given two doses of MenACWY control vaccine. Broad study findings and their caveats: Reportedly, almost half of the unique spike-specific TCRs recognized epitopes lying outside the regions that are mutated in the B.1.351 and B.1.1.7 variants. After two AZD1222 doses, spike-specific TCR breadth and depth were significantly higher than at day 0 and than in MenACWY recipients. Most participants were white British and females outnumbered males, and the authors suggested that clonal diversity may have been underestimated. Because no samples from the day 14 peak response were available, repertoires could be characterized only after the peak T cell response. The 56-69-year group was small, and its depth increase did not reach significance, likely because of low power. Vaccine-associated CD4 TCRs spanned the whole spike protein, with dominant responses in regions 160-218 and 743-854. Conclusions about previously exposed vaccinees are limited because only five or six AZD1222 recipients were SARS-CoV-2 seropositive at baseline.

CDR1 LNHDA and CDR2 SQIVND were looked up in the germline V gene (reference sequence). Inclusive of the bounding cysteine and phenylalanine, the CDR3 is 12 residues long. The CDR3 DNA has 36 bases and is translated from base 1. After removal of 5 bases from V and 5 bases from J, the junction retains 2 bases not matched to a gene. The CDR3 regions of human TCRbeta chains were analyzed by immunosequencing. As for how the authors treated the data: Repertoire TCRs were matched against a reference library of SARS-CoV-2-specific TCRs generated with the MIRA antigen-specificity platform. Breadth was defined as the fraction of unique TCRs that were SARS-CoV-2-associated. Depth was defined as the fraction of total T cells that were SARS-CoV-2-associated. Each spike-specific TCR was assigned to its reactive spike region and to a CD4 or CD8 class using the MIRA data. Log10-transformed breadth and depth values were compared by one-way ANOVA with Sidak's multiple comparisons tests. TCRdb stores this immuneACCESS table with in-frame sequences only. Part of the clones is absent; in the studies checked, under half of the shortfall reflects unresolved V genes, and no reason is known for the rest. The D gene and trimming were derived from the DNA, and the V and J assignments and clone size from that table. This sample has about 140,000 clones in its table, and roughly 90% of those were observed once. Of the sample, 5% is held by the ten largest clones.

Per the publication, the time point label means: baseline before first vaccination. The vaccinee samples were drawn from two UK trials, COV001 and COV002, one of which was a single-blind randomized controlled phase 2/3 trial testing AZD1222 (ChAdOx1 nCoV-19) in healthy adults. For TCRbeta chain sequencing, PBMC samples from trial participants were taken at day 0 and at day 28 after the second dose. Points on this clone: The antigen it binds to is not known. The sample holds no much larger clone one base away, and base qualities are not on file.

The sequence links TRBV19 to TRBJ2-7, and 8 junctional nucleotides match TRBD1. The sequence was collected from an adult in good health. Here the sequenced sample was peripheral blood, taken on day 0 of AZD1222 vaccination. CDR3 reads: CASSWTGHEQYF. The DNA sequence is TGTGCCAGTAGTTGGACAGGGCACGAGCAGTACTTC.